The 10 T cell receptor beta chains below all came from one sample that was sequenced in a study of T cell repertoires in cytomegalovirus infection. What these receptors recognize is not known. TCRdb recomputed calls from the reads with MiXCR, one row per CDR3 protein. The sample lists 700,000 to 950,000 distinct CDR3 sequences; 32% were seen once. The sample in question was cultured CD8+ T cells from PBMCs, obtained from culture after CMV antigen stimulation. The receptor set was obtained from a human donor in good health (CMV status not recorded). Some clones in this sample may be carry-over from other donors' samples.

The V call is TRBV5-4, the J call TRBJ2-1; D possibly matches TRBD1 or TRBD2 (5 bases each). This CDR3 spans 15 amino acids. Trimming shortened V by 0 bases and J by 2 bases, and 9 bases separated the two germline ends. Germline V CDR1 and CDR2: SGHNT, YYREEE (reference sequence). DNA for the CDR3: TGTGCCAGCAGCTTGGATTGGGGGACCTACAATGAGCAGTTCTTC. Amino acids: CASSLDWGTYNEQFF.

V gene TRBV4-2 combines with J gene TRBJ2-1; D unresolved. The V gene's germline CDR1 is LGHNA and CDR2 YNFKEQ. The CDR3 is made up of 13 amino acids. The V gene lost 3 bases and the J gene lost 5 bases, with 8 bases spanning the gap. CDR3 protein: CASSQAQDNEQFF. In DNA, the CDR3 is TGTGCCAGCAGCCAGGCCCAGGACAATGAGCAGTTCTTC.

This clonotype showed up many times. This chain uses TRBV7-8 with TRBJ2-7; TRBD1 agrees at 7 bases. Germline trimming cut 0 bases from V and 4 bases from J; bases unmatched to any gene: 3. From germline, CDR1 is SGHVS and CDR2 FQNEAQ. This CDR3 contains 14 residues. The CDR3 sequence: CASSLAGQIYEQYV. The CDR3 nucleotides read TGTGCCAGCAGCTTAGCGGGACAGATATACGAGCAGTACGTC.

Regarding this clonotype: The junction and the germline gene differ at one end; a read error may be behind it. The chain uses TRBV15 and TRBJ1-1; weak D call: TRBD1 (5 bases). There are 14 residues in the CDR3. CDR1 is LNHNV and CDR2 is YYDKDF in the germline V gene (reference sequence). The CDR3 loop is CVTSRTGRVVEAFF. CDR3 nucleotides: TGTGTCACCAGCAGAACCGGCAGGGTGGTTGAAGCTTTCTTT.

This clonotype has a handful of counts. V is TRBV7-4 and J is TRBJ1-6, with D uncertain. The CDR3 has 11 residues. V shed 5 bases and J shed 9 bases, with 5 bases lying between them. In germline, CDR1 is SGHVT, CDR2 SQSDAQ. CDR3 residues: CASSKSSPLHF. The CDR3 coding sequence is TGTGCCAGCAGCAAGAGTTCACCCCTCCACTTT.

This clonotype was recorded at least ten times. This chain joins TRBV7-2 and TRBJ2-3; possibly TRBD1 for D (5 bases). The V end lost 0 bases, the J end lost 6 bases, and 10 bases lay between the germline ends. Germline values: CDR1 SGHTA, CDR2 FQGNSA. This CDR3 has 14 amino acids. This CDR3 reads CASSLAGRGDTQYF. The CDR3 bases are TGTGCCAGCAGCTTAGCGGGGCGAGGTGATACGCAGTATTTT.

The J gene is TRBJ2-1, the V gene TRBV12-3 or TRBV12-4; 7 bases match TRBD2. CDR3 size: 15 residues. With V trimmed by 4 bases and J by 2 bases, 5 bases remained unmatched. The CDR3 loop is CASSYRGEPYNEQFF. In nucleotides, the CDR3 is TGTGCCAGCAGTTACCGGGGGGAACCCTACAATGAGCAGTTCTTC.

The V call is TRBV6-1, the J call TRBJ2-7, with D maybe TRBD1 (7 bases). V gave up 7 bases and J gave up 12 bases, with 16 bases separating them. The CDR3 has 11 amino acids. Germline values: CDR1 MNHNS, CDR2 SASEGT. DNA of the CDR3: TGTGCCAGCACCGAAGGAGGGACAGCGTACGTC. It translates to CASTEGGTAYV.

In this sample, this clonotype turned up a few times. The rearrangement joins TRBV6-6 to TRBJ1-1; tentatively, D is TRBD1 (5 bases). V gave up 2 bases and J gave up 3 bases, with 16 bases separating them. The length of the CDR3 is 16 residues. Per germline, CDR1 MNHNY and CDR2 SVGAGI (reference sequence). The CDR3 bases are TGTGCCAGCAGTTACCTATTCCGGGACTACGACACTGAAGCTTTCTTT. Translated, it gives CASSYLFRDYDTEAFF.

The chain employs TRBV7-9 and TRBJ2-3, with D uncertain. V lost 1 base, J lost 0 bases, and 5 bases lay in between. The germline CDR1 and CDR2 sequences are SEHNR and FQNEAQ (reference sequence). The CDR3 has 14 residues. The DNA for the CDR3 is TGTGCCAGCAGCTTAGAAAAAAGCACAGATACGCAGTATTTT. Translating it yields CASSLEKSTDTQYF.